Below are 32 T cell receptor beta chains sequenced from a single sample in a study of chemoradiotherapy in HPV16-positive cancers. Measured with immunoSEQ multiplex PCR; TCRdb has only the in-frame clones, and not every one. The repertoire holds around 8,800 clones, with about 75% as singletons. Sequenced here: tumor tissue, sampled from a patient who underwent chemoradiotherapy. These receptors all come from a human donor with HPV-associated anogenital cancer.

This chain connects TRBV28 to TRBJ1-1; 8 nucleotides line up with TRBD1. The V gene's germline CDR1 is MDHEN and CDR2 SYDVKM. The CDR3 contains 16 residues. With 5 bases clipped from V and 0 bases from J, the junction kept 8 bases outside the gene matches. CDR3: CASSPSRQGMNTEAFF. The CDR3 region has the DNA TGTGCCAGCAGTCCATCCCGACAGGGGATGAACACTGAAGCTTTCTTT.

This clone showed up just once. V and J are TRBV7-3 and TRBJ2-3; the match to TRBD2 covers 9 bases. The CDR3 extends over 15 amino acids. Germline CDR1 is SGHTA and CDR2 is FQGTGA. V was pared by 2 bases and J by 3 bases, with 3 bases of the junction left unmatched. CDR3: CASSLLSGGTDTQYF. The DNA of the CDR3 is TGTGCCAGCAGCTTACTAAGCGGGGGGACAGATACGCAGTATTTT. The whole variable domain, remainder taken from reference TRBV7-3 and TRBJ2-3, is GAGVSQTPSNKVTEKGKYVELRCDPISGHTALYWYRQSLGQGPEFLIYFQGTGAADDSGLPNDRFFAVRPEGSVSTLKIQRTERGDSAVYLCASSLLSGGTDTQYFGPGTRLTVL.

This sequence joins TRBV19 and TRBJ1-6; D gene unclear. CDR1 and CDR2 (germline): LNHDA, SQIVND (reference sequence). The CDR3 runs 15 residues. The germline V and J ends were trimmed by 7 bases and 0 bases, with 10 bases remaining between them. CDR3 nucleotide sequence: TGTGCCAGTAAGCTACAGCTCTCCTATAATTCACCCCTCCACTTT. This encodes CASKLQLSYNSPLHF.

The chain links TRBV7-2 to TRBJ1-1, with D unclear. The CDR3 is made up of 14 amino acids. V lost 7 bases and J 5 bases, leaving 17 bases between the germline ends. In germline, CDR1 is SGHTA, CDR2 FQGNSA. CDR3 sequence: CASTPGIIITEAFF. In DNA form, the CDR3 reads TGTGCCAGCACCCCGGGCATTATTATAACTGAAGCTTTCTTT. Based on the CDR3 plus reference TRBV7-2 and TRBJ1-1, the full variable domain is GAGVSQSPSNKVTEKGKDVELRCDPISGHTALYWYRQSLGQGLEFLIYFQGNSAPDKSGLPSDRFSAERTGGSVSTLTIQRTQQEDSAVYLCASTPGIIITEAFFGQGTRLTVV.

The chain has TRBV28 and TRBJ1-2; TRBD1 is a possible D gene (6 bases). Between the trimmed V and J ends, which lost 6 bases and 3 bases, there was a span of 17 bases. The germline V gene encodes CDR1 MDHEN and CDR2 SYDVKM. The CDR3 contains 15 residues. The chain's CDR3 is CASSKSGGAHYGYTF. CDR3 DNA sequence: TGTGCCAGCAGCAAGTCTGGGGGGGCCCACTATGGCTACACCTTC.

The chain recombines TRBV5-1 with TRBJ2-2; D is ambiguous. The CDR3 sequence is 13 residues long. Per germline, CDR1 SGHRS and CDR2 YFSETQ. Trimming took 7 bases from V and 8 from J, leaving 15 bases between them. CDR3 sequence reads: CASRAVEIGELFF. The CDR3 nucleotides are TGCGCCAGCCGGGCGGTAGAAATAGGGGAGCTGTTTTTT.

This chain uses TRBV2 with TRBJ1-4, with D possibly TRBD1 on 6 matching bases. V was clipped by 7 bases and J by 8 bases, with 23 bases between them. CDR1 and CDR2 from the germline V gene are SNHLY and FYNNEI. The CDR3 contains 16 residues. The CDR3 is CASISGGDRLDEKLFF. The CDR3 coding sequence is TGTGCCAGCATATCGGGGGGCGACCGTCTTGACGAAAAACTGTTTTTT.

The chain uses TRBV29-1 and TRBJ2-7; maybe TRBD1 (5 bases). CDR3 length: 12 amino acids. CDR1 is SQVTM and CDR2 is ANQGSEA in the germline V gene. V dropped 4 bases and J dropped 2 bases, with 9 bases sitting between them. This CDR3 reads CSVGTGTYEQYV. For the CDR3, the DNA is TGCAGCGTTGGTACAGGAACCTACGAGCAGTACGTC.

The chain recombines TRBV18 with TRBJ1-3; D unclear. Trimming took off 5 bases at V and 2 bases at J, with 13 bases between the two ends. The CDR3 consists of 15 residues. The germline V gene has CDR1 KGHSH and CDR2 LQKENI. CDR3: CASSTIRVTGNTIYF. The CDR3 region has the DNA TGTGCCAGCTCAACGATAAGGGTAACTGGAAACACCATATATTTT.

This rearrangement joins TRBV7-6 to TRBJ2-7, with unresolved D. Germline CDR1 and CDR2: SGHVS and FNYEAQ. V dropped 5 bases and J dropped 4 bases, with 9 bases sitting between them. The length of the CDR3 is 12 residues. The DNA of the CDR3 is TGTGCCAGCAGCGAGGATGAATACGAGCAGTACTTC. Encoded protein: CASSEDEYEQYF.

This chain connects TRBV6-1 to TRBJ1-6; 7 bases map to TRBD1. The CDR3 spans 13 residues. Trimming removed 9 bases from V and 7 bases from J; junction bases left unmatched: 6. Germline-derived CDR1 and CDR2 are MNHNS and SASEGT. CDR3 residues: CASGQAVNSPLHF. The CDR3 region has the DNA TGTGCCAGTGGACAGGCGGTAAATTCACCCCTCCACTTT.

This clone has a handful of counts. The rearrangement joins TRBV6-5 to TRBJ2-1; D not resolved. The V end lost 3 bases, the J end lost 10 bases, and 7 bases lay between the germline ends. CDR3 length equals 11 residues. Germline CDR1 and CDR2: MNHEY and SVGAGI. The CDR3 region has the DNA TGTGCCAGCAGTTATCGGCGGGAGCAGTTCTTC. This codes for CASSYRREQFF.

This rearrangement joins TRBV29-1 to TRBJ2-7; 8 nucleotides agree with TRBD2. V lost 6 bases, J lost 4 bases, and 14 bases stayed unmatched. CDR1 is SQVTM and CDR2 is ANQGSEA in the germline V gene. There are 15 residues in the CDR3. The CDR3 sequence: CSVGEGTGGGYEQYF. In nucleotides, the CDR3 is TGCAGCGTAGGCGAAGGGACGGGAGGGGGTTACGAGCAGTACTTC.

This chain joins TRBV2 and TRBJ2-1, with TRBD2 matching over 15 bases. CDR1 SNHLY and CDR2 FYNNEI come from the germline V gene. V trimming: 11 bases; J trimming: 9 bases; junction bases outside the gene matches: 8. The CDR3 extends over 14 amino acids. CDR3 DNA sequence: TGTGCCGGTGGACTAGCGGGAGGGCAGGGTGAGCAGTTCTTC. Amino acid sequence: CAGGLAGGQGEQFF.

The chain joins TRBV5-4 to TRBJ2-1; D is unclear. V lost 1 base to trimming and J lost 4 bases, with 9 bases between them. CDR3 size: 14 residues. Germline V lookup: CDR1 SGHNT, CDR2 YYREEE (reference sequence). In nucleotides, the CDR3 is TGTGCCAGCAGCTTGCCTCAGTCTTACAATGAGCAGTTCTTC. Residues: CASSLPQSYNEQFF.

This chain links TRBV5-5 with TRBJ2-1; D unresolved. This CDR3 has 12 residues. Germline lookup yields CDR1 SGHKS and CDR2 YYEKEE (reference sequence). V lost 0 bases, J lost 10 bases, and 8 bases lay in between. The CDR3 is CASSLATWEQFF. CDR3 coding DNA: TGTGCCAGCAGCTTGGCAACGTGGGAGCAGTTCTTC.

In this sample, this clone turned up once. The chain combines TRBV6-1 with TRBJ2-1; TRBD2 agrees at 13 bases. Germline CDR1 reads MNHNS; CDR2 reads SASEGT. The junction had 7 bases not matched to a gene; V was cut back by 6 bases and J by 8 bases. The CDR3 contains 15 residues. The CDR3 is CASRETSGGIYEQFF. CDR3 nucleotide sequence: TGTGCCAGCAGGGAGACTAGCGGGGGGATTTATGAGCAGTTCTTC.

The chain is built from TRBV11-2 and TRBJ2-7; D is perhaps TRBD2 (6 bases). V lost 6 bases and J lost 6, with 27 bases in between. The germline gives CDR1 SGHAT, CDR2 FQNNGV. This CDR3 spans 17 amino acids. The CDR3 region is CASRDGSRQLGIGEQYF. The CDR3 DNA sequence: TGTGCCAGCAGGGACGGGAGTCGGCAGCTCGGTATCGGCGAGCAGTACTTC.

V usage is TRBV10-3 and J usage is TRBJ1-1; 7 bases map to TRBD1. Germline CDR1 ENHRY, CDR2 SYGVKD. The V segment lost 10 bases and the J segment 10 bases; nucleotides outside the gene matches: 12. The CDR3 contains 12 residues. The CDR3 region has the DNA TGTGCCACCGCAGACAGGGCCGAACGAGCTTTCTTT. It specifies CATADRAERAFF.

V is TRBV19 and J is TRBJ1-4; no clear D. CDR3 length equals 15 residues. Trimming stripped 5 bases from V and 2 bases from J, with 12 bases between. The germline gives CDR1 LNHDA, CDR2 SQIVND (reference sequence). CDR3 nucleotides: TGTGCCAGTAGTGCGCCGGGGTCTACTAATGAAAAACTGTTTTTT. It codes for CASSAPGSTNEKLFF.

The chain employs TRBV19 and TRBJ1-5; 9 bases are shared with TRBD1. In germline, CDR1 is LNHDA, CDR2 SQIVND (reference sequence). Losses at the gene ends were 9 bases for V and 0 bases for J; bases not matched to a gene: 9. CDR3 length: 16 amino acids. The CDR3 region has the DNA TGTGCCAGCGTACAGGGGGCCATCTATAGCAATCAGCCCCAGCATTTT. Its translation is CASVQGAIYSNQPQHF.

This sequence joins TRBV9 and TRBJ2-3, with D perhaps matching TRBD1 (5 bases). The germline gives CDR1 SGDLS, CDR2 YYNGEE. The CDR3 is made up of 15 amino acids. V lost 0 bases to trimming and J lost 4 bases, with 12 bases between them. This CDR3 reads CASSVESLGADTQYF. The DNA for the CDR3 is TGTGCCAGCAGCGTAGAATCCCTAGGGGCAGATACGCAGTATTTT. The variable domain in full, with the rest retrieved from reference TRBV9 and TRBJ2-3, is DSGVTQTPKHLITATGQRVTLRCSPRSGDLSVYWYQQSLDQGLQFLIQYYNGEERAKGNILERFSAQQFPDLHSELNLSSLELGDSALYFCASSVESLGADTQYFGPGTRLTVL.

This clone came up a few times. The chain is built from TRBV5-1 and TRBJ2-3; 10 nucleotides line up with TRBD2. This CDR3 spans 16 amino acids. After removal of 0 bases from V and 6 bases from J, the junction contained 7 bases not matched to a gene. Germline V gene data show CDR1 as SGHRS and CDR2 as YFSETQ. The CDR3 sequence is CASSLGASGSWDTQYF. The CDR3 coding sequence is TGCGCCAGCAGCTTGGGGGCTAGCGGGAGTTGGGATACGCAGTATTTT.

The rearrangement joins TRBV6-1 to TRBJ2-3; 8 nucleotides agree with TRBD2. The V and J ends lost 2 bases and 1 base, in that order; junction bases with no gene match: 5. The CDR3 contains 16 residues. Germline CDR1 MNHNS, CDR2 SASEGT. CDR3 DNA sequence: TGTGCCAGCAGTGAAAGGGGACTAGGGGGCACAGATACGCAGTATTTT. It is translated as CASSERGLGGTDTQYF.

In this sample, this clone turned up once. J is TRBJ2-7 and V is TRBV10-3, with D uncertain. In germline, CDR1 is ENHRY, CDR2 SYGVKD. This CDR3 spans 15 amino acids. Trimming removed 0 bases at V and 1 base at J, with 10 bases between. CDR3 amino acids: CAISESVLASYEQYF. The DNA for the CDR3 is TGTGCCATCAGTGAGTCTGTGCTTGCATCCTACGAGCAGTACTTC.

This chain links TRBV14 with TRBJ1-2; possibly TRBD1 for D (5 bases). Trimming pared 0 bases from V and 3 bases from J, leaving 11 bases between. This CDR3 has 15 amino acids. Germline CDR1 reads SGHDN; CDR2 reads FVKESK. Here the CDR3 DNA reads TGTGCCAGCAGCCAAGATGACCTGGGGCACTATGGCTACACCTTC. It encodes CASSQDDLGHYGYTF.

The chain combines TRBV15 with TRBJ2-2; the D call may be TRBD1 or TRBD2 (5 bases each). The CDR3 is 18 residues long. The germline CDR1 and CDR2 sequences are LNHNV and YYDKDF (reference sequence). V lost 2 bases, J lost 0 bases, and 16 bases lay in between. The DNA for the CDR3 is TGTGCCACCAGCAGACCCGGGGCCTCGTTCGCGAACACCGGGGAGCTGTTTTTT. This gives the protein CATSRPGASFANTGELFF.

V is TRBV27 and J is TRBJ2-1, with D tentatively TRBD2 (6 bases). V dropped 4 bases and J dropped 7 bases, with 20 bases sitting between them. The CDR3 contains 16 residues. The germline V gene has CDR1 MNHEY and CDR2 SMNVEV (reference sequence). As DNA, the CDR3 is TGTGCCAGCAGTTCGCCACTAGCTACCATTACAAATGAGCAGTTCTTC. Amino acid sequence: CASSSPLATITNEQFF.

The chain uses TRBV11-2 and TRBJ1-1; D is perhaps TRBD1 (6 bases). The germline gives CDR1 SGHAT, CDR2 FQNNGV. The CDR3 covers 12 residues. V lost 5 bases and J 5 bases, leaving 9 bases between the germline ends. The CDR3 spells CASSPTGTEAFF. The CDR3 nucleotides are TGTGCCAGCAGCCCGACAGGAACTGAAGCTTTCTTT.

The rearrangement links TRBV5-6 to TRBJ1-6, with 11 bases identical to TRBD1. J gave up 9 bases and V 4 bases, and 6 bases lay outside the gene matches. The germline V gene has CDR1 SGHDT and CDR2 YYEEEE. This CDR3 contains 15 residues. The CDR3 loop reads CASSDPGTGGSPLHF. DNA for the CDR3: TGTGCCAGCAGCGACCCCGGGACAGGGGGTTCACCCCTCCACTTT.

The J gene is TRBJ1-2, the V gene TRBV6-6; D not certain. The V gene's germline CDR1 is MNHNY and CDR2 SVGAGI (reference sequence). The CDR3 is 13 residues long. Trimming removed 2 bases at V and 5 bases at J, with 9 bases between. CDR3 amino acids: CASSYVNVYGYTF. The CDR3 region has the DNA TGTGCCAGCAGTTACGTGAACGTGTATGGCTACACCTTC.

CDR3 loop: CASSATVNTEAFF. In nucleotides, the CDR3 is TGTGCCAGTAGTGCCACAGTGAACACTGAAGCTTTCTTT. The V and J genes are TRBV19 and TRBJ1-1; no reliable D call. V lost 5 bases, J lost 0 bases, and 7 bases lay in between. This CDR3 comprises 13 residues. Germline CDR1 and CDR2: LNHDA and SQIVND (reference sequence). Supplemented by reference TRBV19 and TRBJ1-1, the full variable domain reads DGGITQSPKYLFRKEGQNVTLSCEQNLNHDAMYWYRQDPGQGLRLIYYSQIVNDFQKGDIAEGYSVSREKKESFPLTVTSAQKNPTAFYLCASSATVNTEAFFGQGTRLTVV.